There are a few counts of the clone carrying this T cell receptor beta chain. This entry is derived from a study of T cells after yellow fever vaccination. CDR3 length: 12 amino acids. Trimming left V 1 base short and J 7 bases short, with 7 bases between. 5'RACE template switching produced TCR cDNA carrying a universal primer site and UMIs. TCRdb re-called the 5' RACE reads with MiXCR, one entry per CDR3 protein. The table lists around 230,000 distinct CDR3 sequences, 5.5% to 8.5% of them singletons. The V and J genes are TRBV12-3 or TRBV12-4 and TRBJ2-5, with D unresolved. This clonotype originated in a man aged 30 to 39 who received the YFV17D yellow fever vaccine. Here the sequenced sample was CD4+ T cells sorted from PBMCs, taken on the day of the yellow fever booster vaccination. The DNA for the CDR3 is TGTGCCAGCAGTTTAGGCCGGGTGACCCAGTACTTC. Protein sequence: CASSLGRVTQYF.